Shown below are 9 T cell receptor beta chains from a single sample sequenced in a study of cytomegalovirus exposure and HLA in healthy donors. PCR involved 60 Vbeta and 13 Jbeta primers. The assay was immunoSEQ multiplex PCR, and TCRdb's table has in-frame clones only and misses some. The sample yields around 140,000 clones, 65% to 80% seen once. Sequencing was done on a sample of PBMCs. The receptors were gathered from a male donor in good health and CMV-seronegative.

V gene TRBV10-2 combines with J gene TRBJ2-3, with D unresolved. From germline, CDR1 is WSHSY and CDR2 SAAADI. The CDR3 is 10 residues long. V shed 9 bases and J shed 3 bases, with 4 bases lying between them. Here the CDR3 reads CASATDTQYF. The CDR3 DNA is TGCGCCAGTGCGACAGATACGCAGTATTTT.

This chain links TRBV29-1 with TRBJ2-7; TRBD1 matches at 8 bases. Germline CDR1 and CDR2: SQVTM and ANQGSEA. Losses at the gene ends were 4 bases for V and 1 base for J; bases not matched to a gene: 9. The CDR3 consists of 15 residues. The CDR3 spells CSVAAVQGASYEQYF. Here the CDR3 DNA reads TGCAGCGTTGCGGCCGTCCAGGGGGCTTCCTACGAGCAGTACTTC.

This rearrangement joins TRBV4-2 to TRBJ2-7; 7 nucleotides agree with TRBD2. Looked up from germline, CDR1 is LGHNA and CDR2 is YNFKEQ. The CDR3 contains 12 residues. Trimming cost V 4 bases and J 7 bases; bases outside gene matches: 4. The CDR3 DNA follows: TGTGCCAGCAGCCCCCCGGGGGGAGAGCAGTACTTC. Residues: CASSPPGGEQYF.

In the case of this clone: The same CDR3 also results from other DNA sequences found in this sample. This chain links TRBV6-5 with TRBJ2-7; TRBD2 matches 10 bases. Germline trimming cut 8 bases from V and 3 bases from J; bases unmatched to any gene: 4. Germline loops: CDR1 MNHEY, CDR2 SVGAGI. The CDR3 has 13 amino acids. The CDR3 here is CASRTSGSYEQYF. The CDR3 DNA follows: TGTGCCAGCCGGACTAGCGGAAGCTACGAGCAGTACTTC.

The CDR3 loop reads CASSLADRGLRYTEAFF. Here the CDR3 DNA reads TGTGCCAGCAGCTTGGCCGACAGGGGGCTGAGGTACACTGAAGCTTTCTTT. The rearrangement links TRBV5-6 to TRBJ1-1; 10 bases agree with TRBD1. Germline assignment: CDR1 SGHDT and CDR2 YYEEEE. The V segment lost 0 bases and the J segment 3 bases; nucleotides outside the gene matches: 8. The CDR3 runs to 17 residues.

This clone turned up a few times. This chain links TRBV2 with TRBJ2-1; D uncertain. V lost 4 bases to trimming and J lost 8 bases, with 12 bases between them. This CDR3 is built from 13 residues. Germline-derived CDR1 and CDR2 are SNHLY and FYNNEI. CDR3 sequence: CASSVDWSDEQFF. CDR3 bases: TGTGCCAGCAGTGTAGATTGGAGCGATGAGCAGTTCTTC.

The count of this clone is one. The gene calls are TRBV10-3 and TRBJ2-1; D gene unclear. CDR1 ENHRY and CDR2 SYGVKD come from the germline V gene. With 8 bases removed from V and 0 bases from J, the gap between germline ends came to 5 bases. This CDR3 region has 12 residues. The chain's CDR3 is CAIASSYNEQFF. For the CDR3, the DNA is TGTGCCATCGCTAGCTCCTACAATGAGCAGTTCTTC.

This chain links TRBV6-1 with TRBJ2-5; D perhaps matches TRBD2 (5 bases). The length of the CDR3 is 15 residues. Germline V gene lookup returns CDR1 MNHNS and CDR2 SASEGT. V lost 4 bases and J lost 1, with 13 bases in between. The CDR3 bases are TGTGCCAGCAGTGCAAGCGGAGGCAGCCAAGAGACCCAGTACTTC. Protein: CASSASGGSQETQYF.

J is TRBJ2-1 and V is TRBV6-5, with D tentatively TRBD2 (5 bases). The V end lost 5 bases, the J end lost 6 bases, and 11 bases lay between the germline ends. This CDR3 is built from 13 residues. Germline values: CDR1 MNHEY, CDR2 SVGAGI. The CDR3 region is CASSNKRRNEQFF. CDR3 nucleotide sequence: TGTGCCAGCAGTAACAAGCGGCGCAATGAGCAGTTCTTC.